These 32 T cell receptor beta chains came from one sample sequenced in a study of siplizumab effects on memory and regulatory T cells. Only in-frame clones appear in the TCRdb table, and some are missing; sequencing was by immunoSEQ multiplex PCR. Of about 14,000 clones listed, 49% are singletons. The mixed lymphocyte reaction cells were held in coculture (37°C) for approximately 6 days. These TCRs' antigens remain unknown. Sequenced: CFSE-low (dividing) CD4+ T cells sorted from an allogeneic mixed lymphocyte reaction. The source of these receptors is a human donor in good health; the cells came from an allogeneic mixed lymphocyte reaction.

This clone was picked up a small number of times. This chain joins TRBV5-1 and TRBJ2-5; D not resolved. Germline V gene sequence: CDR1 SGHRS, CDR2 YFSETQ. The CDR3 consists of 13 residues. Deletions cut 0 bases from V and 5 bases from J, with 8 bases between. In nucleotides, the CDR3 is TGCGCCAGCAGCTTGGAAGGTTCGGAGACCCAGTACTTC. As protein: CASSLEGSETQYF.

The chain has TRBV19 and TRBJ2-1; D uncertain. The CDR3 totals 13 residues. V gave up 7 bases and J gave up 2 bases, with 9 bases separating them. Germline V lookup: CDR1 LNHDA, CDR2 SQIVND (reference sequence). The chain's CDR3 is CASTRSPYNEQFF. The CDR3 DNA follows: TGTGCCAGTACAAGGAGCCCCTACAATGAGCAGTTCTTC.

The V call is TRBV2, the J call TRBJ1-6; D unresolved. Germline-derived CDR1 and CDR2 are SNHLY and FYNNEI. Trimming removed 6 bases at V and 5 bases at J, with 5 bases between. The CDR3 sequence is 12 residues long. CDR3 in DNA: TGTGCCAGCAGACCCGATAATTCACCCCTCCACTTT. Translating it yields CASRPDNSPLHF.

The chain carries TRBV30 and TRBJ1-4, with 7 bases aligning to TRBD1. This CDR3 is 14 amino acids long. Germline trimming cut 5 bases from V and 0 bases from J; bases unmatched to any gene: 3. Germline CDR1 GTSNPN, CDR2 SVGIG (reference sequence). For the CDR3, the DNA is TGTGCCTGGGCCGGGACAGCAACTAATGAAAAACTGTTTTTT. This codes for CAWAGTATNEKLFF.

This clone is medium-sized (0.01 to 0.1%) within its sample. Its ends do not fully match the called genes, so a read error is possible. The CDR3 spells CAWSANQRRRCF. CDR3 DNA: TGTGCCTGGAGTGCGAACCAAAGGCGCCGTTGCTTT. This chain links TRBV30 with TRBJ1-1; D remains ambiguous. The CDR3 totals 12 residues. The germline V gene has CDR1 GTSNPN and CDR2 SVGIG (reference sequence).

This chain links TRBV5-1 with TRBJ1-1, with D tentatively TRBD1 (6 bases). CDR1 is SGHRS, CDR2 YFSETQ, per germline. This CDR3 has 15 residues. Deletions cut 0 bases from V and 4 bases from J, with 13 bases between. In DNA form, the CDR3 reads TGCGCCAGCAGCTTGGGTGGGACAATGAGCACTGAAGCTTTCTTT. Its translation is CASSLGGTMSTEAFF.

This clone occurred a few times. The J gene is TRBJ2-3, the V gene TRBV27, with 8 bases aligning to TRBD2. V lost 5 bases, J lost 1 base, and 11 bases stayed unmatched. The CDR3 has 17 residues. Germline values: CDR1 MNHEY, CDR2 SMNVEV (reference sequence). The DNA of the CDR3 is TGTGCCAGCAGTCCCTGGAGAGCGGGAGACGGCACAGATACGCAGTATTTT. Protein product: CASSPWRAGDGTDTQYF.

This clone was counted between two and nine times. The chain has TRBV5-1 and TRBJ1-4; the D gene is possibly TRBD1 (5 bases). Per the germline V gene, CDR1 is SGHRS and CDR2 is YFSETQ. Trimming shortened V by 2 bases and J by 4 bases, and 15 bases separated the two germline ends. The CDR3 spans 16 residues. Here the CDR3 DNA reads TGCGCCAGCAGCTTACCGACGGGGGTCAGTAATGAAAAACTGTTTTTT. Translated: CASSLPTGVSNEKLFF.

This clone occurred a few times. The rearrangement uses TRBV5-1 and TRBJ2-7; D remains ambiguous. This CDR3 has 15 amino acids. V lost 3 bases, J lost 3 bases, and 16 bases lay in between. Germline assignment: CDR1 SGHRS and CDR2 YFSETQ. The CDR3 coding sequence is TGCGCCAGCAGCTACGACGGCTTAGCCAACTACGAGCAGTACTTC. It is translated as CASSYDGLANYEQYF.

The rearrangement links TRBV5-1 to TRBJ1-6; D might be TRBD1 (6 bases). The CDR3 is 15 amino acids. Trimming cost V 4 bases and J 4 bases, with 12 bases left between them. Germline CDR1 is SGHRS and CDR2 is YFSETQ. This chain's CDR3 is CASSGTRGYNSPLHF. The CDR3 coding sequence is TGCGCCAGCAGCGGCACCAGGGGATATAATTCACCCCTCCACTTT.

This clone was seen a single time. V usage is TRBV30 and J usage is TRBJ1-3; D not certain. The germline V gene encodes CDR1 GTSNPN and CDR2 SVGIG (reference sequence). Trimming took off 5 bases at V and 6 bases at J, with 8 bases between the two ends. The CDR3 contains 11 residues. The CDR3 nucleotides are TGTGCCTGGCGGTTCGTAAACACCATATATTTT. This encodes CAWRFVNTIYF.

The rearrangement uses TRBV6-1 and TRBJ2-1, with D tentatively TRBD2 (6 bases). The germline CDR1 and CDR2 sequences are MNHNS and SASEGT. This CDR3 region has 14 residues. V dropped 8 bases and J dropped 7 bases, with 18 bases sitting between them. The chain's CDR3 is CASRAGTLKNEQFF. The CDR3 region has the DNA TGTGCCAGCCGGGCCGGGACTCTAAAAAATGAGCAGTTCTTC.

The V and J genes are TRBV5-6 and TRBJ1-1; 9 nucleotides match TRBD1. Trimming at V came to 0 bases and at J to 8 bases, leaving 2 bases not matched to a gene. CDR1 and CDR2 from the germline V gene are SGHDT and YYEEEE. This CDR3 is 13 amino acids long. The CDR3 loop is CASSLEDRGEAFF. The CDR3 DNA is TGTGCCAGCAGCTTGGAGGACAGGGGCGAAGCTTTCTTT.

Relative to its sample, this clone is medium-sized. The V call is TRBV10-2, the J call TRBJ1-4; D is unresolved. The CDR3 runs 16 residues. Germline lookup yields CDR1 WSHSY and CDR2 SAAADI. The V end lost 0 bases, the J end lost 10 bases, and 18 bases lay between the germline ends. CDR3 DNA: TGCGCCAGCAGTGAGTCTGCCAGCCCCAGGTCAGGAAAACTGTTTTTT. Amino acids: CASSESASPRSGKLFF.

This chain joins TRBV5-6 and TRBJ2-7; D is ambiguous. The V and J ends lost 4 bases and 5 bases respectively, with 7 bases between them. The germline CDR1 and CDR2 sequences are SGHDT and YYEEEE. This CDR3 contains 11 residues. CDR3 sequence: CASSLWDEQYF. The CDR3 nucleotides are TGTGCCAGCAGCCTTTGGGACGAGCAGTACTTC.

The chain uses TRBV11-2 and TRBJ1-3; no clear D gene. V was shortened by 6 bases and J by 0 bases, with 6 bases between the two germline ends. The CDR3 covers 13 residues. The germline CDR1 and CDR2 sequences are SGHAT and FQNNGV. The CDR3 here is CASRLSSGNTIYF. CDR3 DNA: TGTGCCAGCAGGCTAAGCTCTGGAAACACCATATATTTT. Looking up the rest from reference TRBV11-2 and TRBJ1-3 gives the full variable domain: EAGVAQSPRYKIIEKRQSVAFWCNPISGHATLYWYQQILGQGPKLLIQFQNNGVVDDSQLPKDRFSAERLKGVDSTLKIQPAKLEDSAVYLCASRLSSGNTIYFGEGSWLTVV.

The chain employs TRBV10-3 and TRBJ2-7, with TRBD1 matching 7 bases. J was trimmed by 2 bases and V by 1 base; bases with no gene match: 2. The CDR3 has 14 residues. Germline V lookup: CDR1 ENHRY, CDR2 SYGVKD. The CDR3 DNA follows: TGTGCCATCAGTGAGTTGGGACAGACCTACGAGCAGTACTTC. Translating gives CAISELGQTYEQYF.

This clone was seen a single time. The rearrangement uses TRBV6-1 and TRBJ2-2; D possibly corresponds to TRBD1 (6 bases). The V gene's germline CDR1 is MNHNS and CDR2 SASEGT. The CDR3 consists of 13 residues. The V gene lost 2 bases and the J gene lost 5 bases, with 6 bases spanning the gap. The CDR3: CASSEQGTGELFF. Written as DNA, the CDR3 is TGTGCCAGCAGTGAACAGGGGACCGGGGAGCTGTTTTTT.

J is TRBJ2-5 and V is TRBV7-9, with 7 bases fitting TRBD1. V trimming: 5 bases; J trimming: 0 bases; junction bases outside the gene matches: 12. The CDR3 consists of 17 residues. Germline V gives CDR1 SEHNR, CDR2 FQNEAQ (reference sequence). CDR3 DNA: TGTGCCAGCAGCCGAGACAGGGATCCTAGAAACCAAGAGACCCAGTACTTC. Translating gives CASSRDRDPRNQETQYF.

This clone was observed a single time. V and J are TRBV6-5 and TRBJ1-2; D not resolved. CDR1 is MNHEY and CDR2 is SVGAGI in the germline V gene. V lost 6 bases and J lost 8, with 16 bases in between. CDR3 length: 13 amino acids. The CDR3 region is CASSPSGPWGYTF. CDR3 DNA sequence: TGTGCCAGCAGCCCCAGTGGACCCTGGGGCTACACCTTC.

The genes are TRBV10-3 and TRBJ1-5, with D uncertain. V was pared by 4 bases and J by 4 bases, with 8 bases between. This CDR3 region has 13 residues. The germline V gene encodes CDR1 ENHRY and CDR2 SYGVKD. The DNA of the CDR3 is TGTGCCATCAGTGGGCAGCCTAATCAGCCCCAGCATTTT. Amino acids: CAISGQPNQPQHF.

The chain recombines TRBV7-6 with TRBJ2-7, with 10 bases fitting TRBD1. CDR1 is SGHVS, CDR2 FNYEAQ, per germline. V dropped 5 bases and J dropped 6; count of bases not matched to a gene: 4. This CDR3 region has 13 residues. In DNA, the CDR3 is TGTGCCAGCAGCCCCGGGACAGGGGTCGAGCAGTACTTC. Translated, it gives CASSPGTGVEQYF.

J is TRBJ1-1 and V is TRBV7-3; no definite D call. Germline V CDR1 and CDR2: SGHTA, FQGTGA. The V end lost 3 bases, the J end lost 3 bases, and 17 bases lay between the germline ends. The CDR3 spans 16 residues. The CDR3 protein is CASSFCIRMEDTEAFF. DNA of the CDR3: TGTGCCAGCAGCTTTTGTATAAGGATGGAGGACACTGAAGCTTTCTTT.

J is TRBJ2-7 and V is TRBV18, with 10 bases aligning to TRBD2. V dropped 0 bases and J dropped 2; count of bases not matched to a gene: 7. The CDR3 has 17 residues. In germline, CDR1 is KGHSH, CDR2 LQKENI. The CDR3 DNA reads TGTGCCAGCTCACCACCGAGTCAGCGGGGGGGGGCCTACGAGCAGTACTTC. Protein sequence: CASSPPSQRGGAYEQYF.

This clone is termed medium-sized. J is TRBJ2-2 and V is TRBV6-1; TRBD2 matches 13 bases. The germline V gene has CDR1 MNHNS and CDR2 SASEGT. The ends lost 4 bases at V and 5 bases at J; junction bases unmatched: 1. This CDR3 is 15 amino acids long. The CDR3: CASSGGLAGTGELFF. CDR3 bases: TGTGCCAGCAGTGGGGGACTAGCGGGGACCGGGGAGCTGTTTTTT.

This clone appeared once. CDR3 coding DNA: TGTGCTAGTGGTTTTCCACAGGGGGCTGGTGGCTACACCTTC. This translates into CASGFPQGAGGYTF. The V call is TRBV12-5, the J call TRBJ1-2, with 9 nucleotides matching TRBD1. This CDR3 has 14 residues. The ends lost 3 bases at V and 7 bases at J; junction bases unmatched: 6. Germline values: CDR1 LGHNT, CDR2 FRNRAP.

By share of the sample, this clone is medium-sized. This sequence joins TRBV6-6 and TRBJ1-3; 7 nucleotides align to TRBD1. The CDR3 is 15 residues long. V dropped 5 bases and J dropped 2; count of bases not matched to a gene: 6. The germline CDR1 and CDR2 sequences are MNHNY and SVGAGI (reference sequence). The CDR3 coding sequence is TGTGCCAGCAGTGCTGGGACAGCCCCTGGAAACACCATATATTTT. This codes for CASSAGTAPGNTIYF.

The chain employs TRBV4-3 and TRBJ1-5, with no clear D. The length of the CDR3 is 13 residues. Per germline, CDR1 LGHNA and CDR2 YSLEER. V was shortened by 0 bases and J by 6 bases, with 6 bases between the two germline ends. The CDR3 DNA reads TGCGCCAGCAGCCAAGAGGGAGGTCAGCCCCAGCATTTT. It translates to CASSQEGGQPQHF.

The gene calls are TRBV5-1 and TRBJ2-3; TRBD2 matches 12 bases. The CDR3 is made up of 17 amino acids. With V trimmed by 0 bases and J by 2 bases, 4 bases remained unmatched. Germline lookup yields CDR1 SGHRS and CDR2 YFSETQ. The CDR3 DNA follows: TGCGCCAGCAGCTTGGCGAGGACTAGCGGGACCACAGATACGCAGTATTTT. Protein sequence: CASSLARTSGTTDTQYF.

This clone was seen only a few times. DNA for the CDR3: TGTGCCAGCTCACCACTGGATAGCAGGGGGGACGGCTACACCTTC. Protein: CASSPLDSRGDGYTF. The J gene is TRBJ1-2, the V gene TRBV18; 7 nucleotides agree with TRBD1. With 1 base clipped from V and 8 bases from J, the junction kept 10 bases outside the gene matches. Germline loops: CDR1 KGHSH, CDR2 LQKENI. The CDR3 has 15 residues.

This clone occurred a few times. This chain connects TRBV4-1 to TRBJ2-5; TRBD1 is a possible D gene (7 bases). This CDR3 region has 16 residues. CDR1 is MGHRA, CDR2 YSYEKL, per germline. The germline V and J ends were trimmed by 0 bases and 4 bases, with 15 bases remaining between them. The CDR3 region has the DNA TGCGCCAGCAGCCAAGATCGAGGAGGGGGCTTAGAGACCCAGTACTTC. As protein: CASSQDRGGGLETQYF.

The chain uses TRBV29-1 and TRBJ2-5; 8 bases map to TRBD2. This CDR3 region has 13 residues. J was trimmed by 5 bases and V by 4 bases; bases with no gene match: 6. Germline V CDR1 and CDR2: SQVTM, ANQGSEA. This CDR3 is CSVGPRGGETQYF. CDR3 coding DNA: TGCAGCGTTGGCCCCCGCGGGGGGGAGACCCAGTACTTC.